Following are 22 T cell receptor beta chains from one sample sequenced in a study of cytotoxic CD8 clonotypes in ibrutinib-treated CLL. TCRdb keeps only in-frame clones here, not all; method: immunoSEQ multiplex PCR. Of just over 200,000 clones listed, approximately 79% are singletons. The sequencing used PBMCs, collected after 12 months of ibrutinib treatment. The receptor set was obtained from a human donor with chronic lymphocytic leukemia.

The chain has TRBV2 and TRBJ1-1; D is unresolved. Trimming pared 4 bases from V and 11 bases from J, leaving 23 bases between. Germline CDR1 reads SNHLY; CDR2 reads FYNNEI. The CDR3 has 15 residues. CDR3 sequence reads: CASSALKVRALDAFF. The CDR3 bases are TGTGCCAGCAGTGCCTTGAAGGTTAGGGCGCTTGACGCTTTCTTT.

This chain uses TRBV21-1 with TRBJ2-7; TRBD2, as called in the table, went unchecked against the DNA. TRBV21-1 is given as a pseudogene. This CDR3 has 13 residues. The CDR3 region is CASSSLLAYEQYF. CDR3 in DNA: TGTGCCAGCAGTTCTCTCCTCGCCTACGAGCAGTACTTC.

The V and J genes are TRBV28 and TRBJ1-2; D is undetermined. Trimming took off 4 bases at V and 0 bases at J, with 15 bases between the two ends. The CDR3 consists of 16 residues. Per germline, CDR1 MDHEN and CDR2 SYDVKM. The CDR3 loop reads CASSSLQRNANYGYTF. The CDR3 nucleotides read TGTGCCAGCAGTTCACTCCAAAGGAACGCTAACTATGGCTACACCTTC.

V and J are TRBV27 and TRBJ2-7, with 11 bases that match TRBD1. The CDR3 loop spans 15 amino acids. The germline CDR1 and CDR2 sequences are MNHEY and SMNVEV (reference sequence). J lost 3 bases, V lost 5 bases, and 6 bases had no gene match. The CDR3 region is CASSPRGTGGYEQYF. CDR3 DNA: TGTGCCAGCAGTCCCCGGGGGACAGGGGGCTACGAGCAGTACTTC.

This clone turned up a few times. CDR3 protein: CASSVGNTIYF. CDR3 sequence (DNA): TGTGCCAGCAGCGTCGGAAACACCATATATTTT. V gene TRBV9 combines with J gene TRBJ1-3, with D uncertain. This CDR3 is 11 amino acids long. The germline V gene encodes CDR1 SGDLS and CDR2 YYNGEE. The V end was cut by 2 bases, the J end by 4 bases, with 1 base between.

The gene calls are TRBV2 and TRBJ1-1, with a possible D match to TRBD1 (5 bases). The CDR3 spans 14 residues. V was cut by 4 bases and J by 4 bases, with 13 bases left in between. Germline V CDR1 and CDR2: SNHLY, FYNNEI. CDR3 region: CASSGPMRGTEAFF. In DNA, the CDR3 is TGTGCCAGCAGTGGTCCGATGAGGGGCACTGAAGCTTTCTTT.

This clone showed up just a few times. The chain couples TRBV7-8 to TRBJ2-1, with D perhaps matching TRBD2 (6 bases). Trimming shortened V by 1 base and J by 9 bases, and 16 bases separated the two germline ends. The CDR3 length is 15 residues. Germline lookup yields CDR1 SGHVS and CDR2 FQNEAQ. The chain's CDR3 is CASSLGATSGREQFF. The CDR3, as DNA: TGTGCCAGCAGCTTAGGGGCGACTAGTGGGCGTGAGCAGTTCTTC.

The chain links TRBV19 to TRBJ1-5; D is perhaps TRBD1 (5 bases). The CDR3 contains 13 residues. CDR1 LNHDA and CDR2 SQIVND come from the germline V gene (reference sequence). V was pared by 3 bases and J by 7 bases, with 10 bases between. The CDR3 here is CASSISREQPQHF. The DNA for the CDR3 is TGTGCCAGTAGTATCAGCAGGGAACAGCCCCAGCATTTT.

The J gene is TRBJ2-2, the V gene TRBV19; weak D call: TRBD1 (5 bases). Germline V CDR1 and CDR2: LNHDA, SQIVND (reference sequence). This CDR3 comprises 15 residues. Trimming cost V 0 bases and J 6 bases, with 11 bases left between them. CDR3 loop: CASSIDLQGAGELFF. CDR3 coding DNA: TGTGCCAGTAGTATAGATCTTCAGGGCGCCGGGGAGCTGTTTTTT.

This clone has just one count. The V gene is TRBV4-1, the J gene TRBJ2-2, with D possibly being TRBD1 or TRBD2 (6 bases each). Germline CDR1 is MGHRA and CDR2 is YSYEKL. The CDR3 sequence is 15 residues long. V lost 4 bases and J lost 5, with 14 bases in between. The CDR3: CASSRGTTLTGELFF. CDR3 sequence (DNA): TGCGCCAGCAGCCGCGGGACAACGTTGACCGGGGAGCTGTTTTTT.

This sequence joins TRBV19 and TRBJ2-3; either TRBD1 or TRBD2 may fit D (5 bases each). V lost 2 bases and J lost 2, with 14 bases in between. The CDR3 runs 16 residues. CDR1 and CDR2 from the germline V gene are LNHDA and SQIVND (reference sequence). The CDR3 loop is CASSIFAGTYTDTQYF. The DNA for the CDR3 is TGTGCCAGTAGTATATTTGCAGGGACGTACACAGATACGCAGTATTTT.

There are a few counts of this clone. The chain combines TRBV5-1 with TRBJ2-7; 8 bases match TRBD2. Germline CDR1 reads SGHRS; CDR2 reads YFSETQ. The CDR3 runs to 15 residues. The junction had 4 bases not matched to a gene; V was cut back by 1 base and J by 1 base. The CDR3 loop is CASSLLVAGSYEQYF. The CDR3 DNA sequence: TGCGCCAGCAGCTTGTTGGTAGCGGGATCCTACGAGCAGTACTTC. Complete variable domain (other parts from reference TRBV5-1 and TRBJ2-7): KAGVTQTPRYLIKTRGQQVTLSCSPISGHRSVSWYQQTPGQGLQFLFEYFSETQRNKGNFPGRFSGRQFSNSRSEMNVSTLELGDSALYLCASSLLVAGSYEQYFGPGTRLTVT.

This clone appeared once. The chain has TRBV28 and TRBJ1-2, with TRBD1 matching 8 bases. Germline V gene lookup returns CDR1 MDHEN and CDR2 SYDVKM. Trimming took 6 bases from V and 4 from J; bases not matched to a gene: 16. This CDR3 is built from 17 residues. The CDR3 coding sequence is TGTGCCAGCAGCTCACCAGGGGGCCCCATTGGAGGCTATGGCTACACCTTC. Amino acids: CASSSPGGPIGGYGYTF.

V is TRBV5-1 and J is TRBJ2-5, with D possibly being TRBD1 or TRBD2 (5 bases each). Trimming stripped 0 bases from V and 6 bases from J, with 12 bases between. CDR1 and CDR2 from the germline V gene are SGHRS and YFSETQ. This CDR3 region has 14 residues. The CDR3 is CASSLAPGSKTQYF. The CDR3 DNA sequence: TGCGCCAGCAGCTTGGCCCCAGGGAGCAAGACCCAGTACTTC.

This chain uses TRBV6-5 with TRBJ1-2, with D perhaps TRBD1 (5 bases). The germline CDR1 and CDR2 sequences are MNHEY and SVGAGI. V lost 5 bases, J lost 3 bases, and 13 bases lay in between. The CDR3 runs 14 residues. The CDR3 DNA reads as TGTGCCAGCAGTCCCGACAGCCCCTACTATGGCTACACCTTC. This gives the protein CASSPDSPYYGYTF.

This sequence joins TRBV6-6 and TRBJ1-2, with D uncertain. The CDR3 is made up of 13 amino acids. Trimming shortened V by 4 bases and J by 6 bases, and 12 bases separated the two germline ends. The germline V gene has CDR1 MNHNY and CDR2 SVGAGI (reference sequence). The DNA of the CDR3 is TGTGCCAGCAGTTTGCTACAGCACGATGGCTACACCTTC. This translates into CASSLLQHDGYTF.

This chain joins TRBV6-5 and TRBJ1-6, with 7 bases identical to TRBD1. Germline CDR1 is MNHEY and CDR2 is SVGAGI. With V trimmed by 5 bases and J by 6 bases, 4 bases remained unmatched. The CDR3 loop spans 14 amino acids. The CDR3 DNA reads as TGTGCCAGCAGTCTCGGGACAGTTAATTCACCCCTCCACTTT. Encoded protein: CASSLGTVNSPLHF.

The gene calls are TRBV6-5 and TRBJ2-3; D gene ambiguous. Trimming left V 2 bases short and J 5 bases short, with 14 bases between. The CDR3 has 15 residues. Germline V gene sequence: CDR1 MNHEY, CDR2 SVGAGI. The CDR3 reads CASSYTEAGKDTQYF. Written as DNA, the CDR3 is TGTGCCAGCAGTTACACAGAGGCAGGAAAAGATACGCAGTATTTT.

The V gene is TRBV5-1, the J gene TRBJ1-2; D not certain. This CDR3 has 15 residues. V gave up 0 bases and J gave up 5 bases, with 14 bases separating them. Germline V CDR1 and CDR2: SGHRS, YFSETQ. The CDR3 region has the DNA TGCGCCAGCAGCTTGGATTCGGGTAGCAGATATGGCTACACCTTC. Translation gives CASSLDSGSRYGYTF.

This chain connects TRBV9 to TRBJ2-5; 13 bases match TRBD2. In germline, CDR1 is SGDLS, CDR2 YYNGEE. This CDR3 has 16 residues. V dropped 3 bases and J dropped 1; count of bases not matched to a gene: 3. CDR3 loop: CASSGLAGGPQETQYF. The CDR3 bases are TGTGCCAGCAGCGGACTAGCGGGGGGACCCCAAGAGACCCAGTACTTC.

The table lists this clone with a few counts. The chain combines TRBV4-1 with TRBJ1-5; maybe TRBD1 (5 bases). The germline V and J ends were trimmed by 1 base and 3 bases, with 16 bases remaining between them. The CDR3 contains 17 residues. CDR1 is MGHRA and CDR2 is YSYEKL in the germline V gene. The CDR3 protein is CASSQGVRGGPNQPQHF. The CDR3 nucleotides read TGCGCCAGCAGCCAAGGGGTACGGGGCGGCCCCAATCAGCCCCAGCATTTT.

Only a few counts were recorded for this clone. CDR3 protein: CASSGTSGGASYNEQFF. The CDR3, as DNA: TGTGCCAGCAGTGGGACTAGCGGGGGGGCCTCCTACAATGAGCAGTTCTTC. The chain joins TRBV25-1 to TRBJ2-1; 15 bases are a match to TRBD2. The CDR3 consists of 17 residues. CDR1 and CDR2 (germline): MGHDK, SYGVNS. V gave up 4 bases and J gave up 0 bases; unmatched junction bases: 1.